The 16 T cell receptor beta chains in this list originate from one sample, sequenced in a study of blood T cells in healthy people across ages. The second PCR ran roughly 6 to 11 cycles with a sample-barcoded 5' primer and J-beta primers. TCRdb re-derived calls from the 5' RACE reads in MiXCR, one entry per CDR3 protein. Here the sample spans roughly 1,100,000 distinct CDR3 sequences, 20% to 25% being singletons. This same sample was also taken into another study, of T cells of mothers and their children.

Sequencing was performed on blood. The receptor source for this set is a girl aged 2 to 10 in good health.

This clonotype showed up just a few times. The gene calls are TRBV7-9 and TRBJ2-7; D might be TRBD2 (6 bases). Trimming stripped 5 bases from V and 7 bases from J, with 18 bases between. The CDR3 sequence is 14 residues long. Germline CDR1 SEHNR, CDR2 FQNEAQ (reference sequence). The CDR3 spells CASSTRAGSGEQYF. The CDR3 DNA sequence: TGTGCCAGCAGCACCCGGGCCGGGAGTGGGGAGCAGTACTTC.

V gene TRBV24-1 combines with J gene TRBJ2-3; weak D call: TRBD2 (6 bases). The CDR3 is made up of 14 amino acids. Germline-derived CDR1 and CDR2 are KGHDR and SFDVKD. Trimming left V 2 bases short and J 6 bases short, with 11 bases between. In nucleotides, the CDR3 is TGTGCCACCAGTGATTCCCGGGGACTGGATACGCAGTATTTT. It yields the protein CATSDSRGLDTQYF.

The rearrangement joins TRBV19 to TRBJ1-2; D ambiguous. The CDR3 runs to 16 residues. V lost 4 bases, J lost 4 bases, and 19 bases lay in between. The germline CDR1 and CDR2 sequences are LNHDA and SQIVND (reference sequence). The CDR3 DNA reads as TGTGCCAGTAGTAACATCCCCGGAGGGAGTGGCTATGGCTACACCTTC. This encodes CASSNIPGGSGYGYTF.

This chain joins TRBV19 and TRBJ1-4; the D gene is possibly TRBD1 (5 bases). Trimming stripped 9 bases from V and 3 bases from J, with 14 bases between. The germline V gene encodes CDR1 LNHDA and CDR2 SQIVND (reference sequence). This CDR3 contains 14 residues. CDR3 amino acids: CASRQGTANEKLFF. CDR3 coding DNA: TGTGCCAGCCGACAAGGGACGGCTAATGAAAAACTGTTTTTT.

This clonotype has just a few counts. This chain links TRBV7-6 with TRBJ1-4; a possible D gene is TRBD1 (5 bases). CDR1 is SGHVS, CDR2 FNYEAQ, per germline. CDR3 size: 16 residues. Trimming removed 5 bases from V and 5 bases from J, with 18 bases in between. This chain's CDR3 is CASSPQITGTNEKLFF. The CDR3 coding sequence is TGTGCCAGCAGCCCACAGATCACAGGCACAAATGAAAAACTGTTTTTT.

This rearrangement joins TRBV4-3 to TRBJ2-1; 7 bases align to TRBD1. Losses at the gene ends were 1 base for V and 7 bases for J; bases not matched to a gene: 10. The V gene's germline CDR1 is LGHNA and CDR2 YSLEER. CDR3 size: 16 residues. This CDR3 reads CASSQGTGASRNEQFF. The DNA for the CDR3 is TGCGCCAGCAGCCAAGGGACAGGAGCTTCCAGGAATGAGCAGTTCTTC.

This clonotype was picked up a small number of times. CDR3 coding DNA: TGTGCCAGCAGCTTGAGAGGGACAGACCCTTTTGATCAGCCCCAGCATTTT. Amino acid sequence: CASSLRGTDPFDQPQHF. The chain is built from TRBV7-8 and TRBJ1-5, with 7 bases fitting TRBD1. CDR1 and CDR2 from the germline V gene are SGHVS and FQNEAQ. CDR3 size: 17 residues. V lost 3 bases to trimming and J lost 5 bases; unmatched junction nucleotides: 13.

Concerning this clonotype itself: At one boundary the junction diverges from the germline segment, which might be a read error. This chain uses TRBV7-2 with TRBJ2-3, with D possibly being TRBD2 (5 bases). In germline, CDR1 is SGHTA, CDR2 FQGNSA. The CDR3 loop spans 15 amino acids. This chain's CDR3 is CASRLDSGRTDTQYF. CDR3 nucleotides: TGTGCCAGCAGGTTAGACTCGGGAAGAACAGATACGCAGTATTTT.

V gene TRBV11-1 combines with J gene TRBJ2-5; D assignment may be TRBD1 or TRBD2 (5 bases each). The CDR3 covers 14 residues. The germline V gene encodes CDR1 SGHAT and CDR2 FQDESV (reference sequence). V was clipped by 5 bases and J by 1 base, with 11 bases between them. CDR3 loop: CASSASGAQETQYF. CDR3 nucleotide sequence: TGTGCCAGCAGCGCATCCGGGGCCCAAGAGACCCAGTACTTC. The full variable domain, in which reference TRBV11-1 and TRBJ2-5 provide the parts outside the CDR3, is EAEVAQSPRYKITEKSQAVAFWCDPISGHATLYWYRQILGQGPELLVQFQDESVVDDSQLPKDRFSAERLKGVDSTLKIQPAELGDSAMYLCASSASGAQETQYFGPGTRLLVL.

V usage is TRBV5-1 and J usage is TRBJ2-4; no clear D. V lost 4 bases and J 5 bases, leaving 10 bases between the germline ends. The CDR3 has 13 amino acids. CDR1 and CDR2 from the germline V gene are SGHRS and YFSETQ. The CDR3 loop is CASSEDTQNIQYF. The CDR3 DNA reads TGCGCCAGCAGCGAGGATACCCAAAACATTCAGTACTTC.

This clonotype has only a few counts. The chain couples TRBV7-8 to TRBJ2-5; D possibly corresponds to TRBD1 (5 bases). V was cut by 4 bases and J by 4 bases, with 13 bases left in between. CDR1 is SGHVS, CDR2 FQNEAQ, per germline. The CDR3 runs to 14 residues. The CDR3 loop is CASSSQGHLETQYF. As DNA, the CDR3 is TGTGCCAGCAGCTCTCAGGGCCACTTAGAGACCCAGTACTTC.

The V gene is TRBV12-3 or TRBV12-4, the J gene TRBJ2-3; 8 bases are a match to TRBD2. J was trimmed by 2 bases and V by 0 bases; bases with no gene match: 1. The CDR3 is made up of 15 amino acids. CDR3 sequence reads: CASSLASGTTDTQYF. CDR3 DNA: TGTGCCAGCAGTTTAGCTAGCGGGACCACAGATACGCAGTATTTT.

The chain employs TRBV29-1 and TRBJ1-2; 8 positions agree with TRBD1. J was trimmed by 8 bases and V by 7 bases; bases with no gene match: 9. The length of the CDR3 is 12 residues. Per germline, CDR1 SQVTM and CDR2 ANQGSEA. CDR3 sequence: CSAATGGEGYTF. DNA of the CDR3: TGCAGCGCCGCCACAGGGGGAGAAGGCTACACCTTC. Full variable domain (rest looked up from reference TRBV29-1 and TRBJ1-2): SAVISQKPSRDICQRGTSLTIQCQVDSQVTMMFWYRQQPGQSLTLIATANQGSEATYESGFVIDKFPISRPNLTFSTLTVSNMSPEDSSIYLCSAATGGEGYTFGSGTRLTVV.

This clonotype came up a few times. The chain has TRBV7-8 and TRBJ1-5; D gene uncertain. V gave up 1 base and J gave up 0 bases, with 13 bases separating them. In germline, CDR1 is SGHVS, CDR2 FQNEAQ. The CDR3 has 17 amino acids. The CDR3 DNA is TGTGCCAGCAGCTTAGGGGATTCGGGGTATAGCAATCAGCCCCAGCATTTT. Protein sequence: CASSLGDSGYSNQPQHF.

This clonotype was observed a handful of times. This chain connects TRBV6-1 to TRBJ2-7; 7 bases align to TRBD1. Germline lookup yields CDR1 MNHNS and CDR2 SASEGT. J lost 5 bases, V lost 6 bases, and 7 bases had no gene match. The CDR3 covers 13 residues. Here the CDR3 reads CASRWSQGNEQYF. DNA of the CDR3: TGTGCCAGCAGATGGTCACAGGGGAACGAGCAGTACTTC.

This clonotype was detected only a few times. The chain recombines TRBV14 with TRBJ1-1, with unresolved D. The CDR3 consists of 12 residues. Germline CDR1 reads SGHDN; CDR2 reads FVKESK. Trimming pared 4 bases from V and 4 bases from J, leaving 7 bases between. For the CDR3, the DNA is TGTGCCAGCAGCCCTTGGCTCACTGAAGCTTTCTTT. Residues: CASSPWLTEAFF.